This is a list of T cell receptor beta chains from one sample in a study of vaccination and CD4 T cells after COVID-19. TCRdb processed the PCR reads anew with MiXCR; each CDR3 protein has one entry. This sample yields approximately 12,000 distinct CDR3 sequences, of which under 75% are seen a single time; approximately 10% belongs to the top ten. Their antigens are not known. The sequencing here drew on CD4+ T cells from blood, cultured in vitro, taken before SARS-CoV-2 vaccination. These receptors all stem from a human donor who had recovered from COVID-19. Both conserved end residues are part of each CDR3. A D gene is named only where the DNA matches it firmly. Size values are once, few and many counts, or a class for expanded clones, and some rows have none.

>.|TRBJ2-3|.|TRBV15
CATSRGIRTESTDTQYF
TGTGCCACCAGCAGGGGGATACGGACAGAAAGCACAGATACGCAGTATTTT
>.|TRBJ1-2|few|TRBV6-1
CASSDGYYGYTF
TGTGCCAGCAGCGACGGATACTATGGCTACACCTTC
>.|TRBJ1-1|few|TRBV5-4
CASSTFGTGDLNTEAFF
TGTGCCAGCAGTACTTTCGGGACGGGAGATTTGAACACTGAAGCTTTCTTT
>.|TRBJ2-3|.|TRBV19
CASSPSVSGAGTDTQYF
TGTGCCAGTAGCCCTTCTGTCTCCGGGGCAGGGACAGATACGCAGTATTTT
>.|TRBJ1-6|.|TRBV10-3
CAISEVTPTSNSPLHF
TGTGCCATCAGTGAAGTTACACCCACCAGTAATTCACCCCTCCACTTT
>.|TRBJ1-5|few|TRBV7-2
CASSFGQSGQPQHF
TGTGCCAGCAGCTTTGGGCAGTCTGGACAGCCCCAGCATTTT
>TRBD2|TRBJ2-7|.|TRBV6-2/TRBV6-3
CASSYISGGPSSYEQYF
TGTGCCAGCAGTTACATTAGCGGGGGGCCCAGCTCCTACGAGCAGTACTTC
>.|TRBJ1-5|few|TRBV20-1
CSASDTIGSNQPQHF
TGCAGTGCTTCAGACACCATAGGAAGCAATCAGCCCCAGCATTTT
>.|TRBJ1-3|.|TRBV20-1
CSARDGGYSGNTIYF
TGCAGTGCTAGAGATGGGGGATACTCTGGAAACACCATATATTTT
>.|TRBJ2-7|.|TRBV20-1
CSARAVTYEQYF
TGCAGTGCTAGAGCGGTGACCTACGAGCAGTACTTC